What follows describes a single T cell receptor beta chain. The data are from a study of cytomegalovirus exposure and HLA in healthy donors. The study ran its PCR with 60 Vbeta and 13 Jbeta primers. Sequencing was performed with immunoSEQ multiplex PCR; in TCRdb, only in-frame clones are kept and a portion is missing. Here the sample spans around 30,000 clones, approximately 87% being singletons. The receptor was isolated from a boy younger than 18 in good health and CMV-seronegative. The sequenced sample consisted of PBMCs.

The CDR3 nucleotides are TGCGCCAGCAGCCCAGAGGCGGGGGCAGGGGATACGCAGTATTTT. Protein: CASSPEAGAGDTQYF. The genes are TRBV4-1 and TRBJ2-3; the D gene is possibly TRBD2 (7 bases). Germline assignment: CDR1 MGHRA and CDR2 YSYEKL. V lost 4 bases and J lost 6, with 17 bases in between. CDR3 size: 15 residues.